These T cell receptor beta chains were read from a single sample in a study of cytomegalovirus exposure and HLA in healthy donors. Profiled with immunoSEQ multiplex PCR; TCRdb holds only in-frame clones, not every one. The sample lists 130,000 to 150,000 clones, roughly three quarters seen once, with about 5% in the top ten. The sequenced sample consisted of PBMCs. Receptors originate from a male donor in good health and CMV-seronegative. The CDR3 runs from the conserved cysteine through the conserved F or W. The order of the fields is J gene, V gene, clone size, D gene, CDR3 DNA, CDR3 protein. The D gene is left open where the match is weak. The size of a clone is reported for some rows only, either as once, few or many, or as a class for expanded clones.

j_call: TRBJ1-2
v_call: TRBV28
clone_size: once
d_call: -
cdr3_nt: TGTGCCAGCAGTTCGGGTGGCTACACCTTC
cdr3_aa: CASSSGGYTF

j_call: TRBJ1-5
v_call: TRBV4-1
clone_size: -
d_call: -
cdr3_nt: TGCGCCAGCAGCCAACTGAATCAGCCCCAGCATTTT
cdr3_aa: CASSQLNQPQHF

j_call: TRBJ2-1
v_call: TRBV27
clone_size: -
d_call: TRBD2
cdr3_nt: TGTGCCAGCAGTCTCCTGTCGGGGGGGCGACTTCGCAATGAGCAGTTCTTC
cdr3_aa: CASSLLSGGRLRNEQFF

j_call: TRBJ2-7
v_call: TRBV10-1
clone_size: -
d_call: -
cdr3_nt: TGCGCCAGCATCCAGGAAAGCCCCTACGAGCAGTACTTC
cdr3_aa: CASIQESPYEQYF

j_call: TRBJ2-1
v_call: TRBV5-1
clone_size: -
d_call: TRBD2
cdr3_nt: TGCGCCAGCAGCCCCGGGGGGTCCTACAATGAGCAGTTCTTC
cdr3_aa: CASSPGGSYNEQFF

j_call: TRBJ2-1
v_call: TRBV11-2
clone_size: -
d_call: -
cdr3_nt: TGTGCCAGCAGCTTATCTAGCTCCTACAATGAGCAGTTCTTC
cdr3_aa: CASSLSSSYNEQFF

j_call: TRBJ2-7
v_call: TRBV4-1
clone_size: -
d_call: TRBD1
cdr3_nt: TGCGCCAGCAGCCCAACCCTCCGGACAGGGTCTGGCGAGCAGTACTTC
cdr3_aa: CASSPTLRTGSGEQYF

j_call: TRBJ1-2
v_call: TRBV11-2
clone_size: -
d_call: TRBD1
cdr3_nt: TGTGCCAGCAGCCAGGACAGGGGCTATGGCTACACCTTC
cdr3_aa: CASSQDRGYGYTF

j_call: TRBJ2-2
v_call: TRBV14
clone_size: -
d_call: TRBD2
cdr3_nt: TGTGCCAGCAGCCTCTCTTGGGAGCGGGGGTACACCGGGGAGCTGTTTTTT
cdr3_aa: CASSLSWERGYTGELFF

j_call: TRBJ2-5
v_call: TRBV7-8
clone_size: -
d_call: -
cdr3_nt: TGTGCCAGCAGAGCCAAGCGGGTAGGAAACCAAGAGACCCAGTACTTC
cdr3_aa: CASRAKRVGNQETQYF

j_call: TRBJ1-4
v_call: TRBV5-4
clone_size: -
d_call: TRBD1
cdr3_nt: TGTGCCAGCAGCCAAGACAGACAGGGGAAACTGTTTTTT
cdr3_aa: CASSQDRQGKLFF

j_call: TRBJ2-1
v_call: TRBV11-2
clone_size: -
d_call: -
cdr3_nt: TGTGCCAGCAGCAATAACGACCTGGACTACCCTAATGAGCAGTTCTTC
cdr3_aa: CASSNNDLDYPNEQFF

j_call: TRBJ2-7
v_call: TRBV5-6
clone_size: few
d_call: TRBD1
cdr3_nt: TGTGCCAGCACCCAAAAATTCCCGGGACAGGGCCCCTACGAGCAGTACTTC
cdr3_aa: CASTQKFPGQGPYEQYF

j_call: TRBJ1-1
v_call: TRBV29-1
clone_size: -
d_call: TRBD1
cdr3_nt: TGCAGCGTTGTAATGGGACAGGGGGGAAACACTGAAGCTTTCTTT
cdr3_aa: CSVVMGQGGNTEAFF

j_call: TRBJ2-3
v_call: TRBV4-2
clone_size: -
d_call: -
cdr3_nt: TGTGCCAGCAGCCACACCGGTGGTCGGACTACTGGCACAGATACGCAGTATTTT
cdr3_aa: CASSHTGGRTTGTDTQYF